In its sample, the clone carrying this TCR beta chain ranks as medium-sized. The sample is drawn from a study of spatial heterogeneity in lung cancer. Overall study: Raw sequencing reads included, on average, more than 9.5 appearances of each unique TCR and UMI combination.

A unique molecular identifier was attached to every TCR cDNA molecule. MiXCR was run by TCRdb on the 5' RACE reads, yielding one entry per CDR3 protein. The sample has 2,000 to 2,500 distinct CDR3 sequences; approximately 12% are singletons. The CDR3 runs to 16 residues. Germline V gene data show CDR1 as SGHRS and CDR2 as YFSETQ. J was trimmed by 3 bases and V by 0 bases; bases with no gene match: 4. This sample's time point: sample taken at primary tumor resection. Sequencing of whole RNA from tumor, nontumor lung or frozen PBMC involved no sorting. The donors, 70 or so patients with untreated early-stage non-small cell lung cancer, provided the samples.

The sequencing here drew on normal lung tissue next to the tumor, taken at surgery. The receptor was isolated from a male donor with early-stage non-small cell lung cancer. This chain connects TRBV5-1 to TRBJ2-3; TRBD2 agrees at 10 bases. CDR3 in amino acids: CASSLARTSGTDTQYF. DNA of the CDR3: TGCGCCAGCAGCTTGGCCCGGACTAGCGGAACAGATACGCAGTATTTT.